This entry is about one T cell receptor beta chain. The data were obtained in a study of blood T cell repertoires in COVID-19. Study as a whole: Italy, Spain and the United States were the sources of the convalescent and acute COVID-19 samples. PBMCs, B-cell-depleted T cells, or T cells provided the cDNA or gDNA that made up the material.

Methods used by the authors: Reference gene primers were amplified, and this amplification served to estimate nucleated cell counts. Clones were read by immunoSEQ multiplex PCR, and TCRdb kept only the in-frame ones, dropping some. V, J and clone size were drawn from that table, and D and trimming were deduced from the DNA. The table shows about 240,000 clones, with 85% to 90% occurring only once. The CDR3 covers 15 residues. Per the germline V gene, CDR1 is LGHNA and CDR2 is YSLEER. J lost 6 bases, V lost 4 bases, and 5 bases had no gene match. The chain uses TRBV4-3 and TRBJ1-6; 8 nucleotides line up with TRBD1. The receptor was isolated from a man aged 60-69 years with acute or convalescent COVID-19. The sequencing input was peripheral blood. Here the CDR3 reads CASSPGTGGNSPLHF. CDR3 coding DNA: TGCGCCAGCAGCCCCGGGACAGGCGGTAATTCACCCCTCCACTTT.